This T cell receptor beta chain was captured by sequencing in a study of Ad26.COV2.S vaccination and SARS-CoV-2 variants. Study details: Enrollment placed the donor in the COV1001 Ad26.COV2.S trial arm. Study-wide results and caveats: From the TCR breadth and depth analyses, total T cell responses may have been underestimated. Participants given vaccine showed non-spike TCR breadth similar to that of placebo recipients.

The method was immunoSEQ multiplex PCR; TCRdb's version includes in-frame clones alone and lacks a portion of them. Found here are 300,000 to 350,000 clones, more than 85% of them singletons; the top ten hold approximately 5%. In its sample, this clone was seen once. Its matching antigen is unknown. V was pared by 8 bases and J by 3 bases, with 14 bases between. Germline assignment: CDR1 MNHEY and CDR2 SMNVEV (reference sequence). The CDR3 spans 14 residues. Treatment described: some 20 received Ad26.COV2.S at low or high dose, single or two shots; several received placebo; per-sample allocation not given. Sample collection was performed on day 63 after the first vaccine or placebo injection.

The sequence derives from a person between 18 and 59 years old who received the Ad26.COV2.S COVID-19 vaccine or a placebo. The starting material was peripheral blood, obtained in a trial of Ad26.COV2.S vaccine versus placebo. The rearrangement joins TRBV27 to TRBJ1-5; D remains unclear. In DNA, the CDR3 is TGTGCCAGCGGCCTGACGGGGATCAATCAGCCCCAGCATTTT. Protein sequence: CASGLTGINQPQHF.